This TCR beta chain originates from a study of radiation and T cells in renal cell carcinoma. The repertoire was sequenced with immunoSEQ multiplex PCR; TCRdb's copy has only in-frame clones and lacks some. The sample holds 120,000 or so clones, roughly four fifths seen once. Time point noted: blood 2 weeks post-SBRT. Sample treatment: 15 Gy SBRT to primary tumor, nephrectomy 4 weeks later. Serial blood draws occurred at baseline and 2 and 4 weeks post-SBRT. Clear cell pathology was present in this patient's renal cell carcinoma. In germline, CDR1 is SGDLS, CDR2 YYNGEE. The CDR3 loop spans 13 amino acids. The V end lost 4 bases, the J end lost 7 bases, and 12 bases lay between the germline ends.

This specimen consisted of blood, obtained from a patient whose treatment included radiotherapy and nephrectomy. The chain joins TRBV9 to TRBJ2-1, with D hard to call. This receptor was taken from a man aged 50 to 60 with renal cell carcinoma. CDR3 residues: CASSPYSRNEQFF. The CDR3 nucleotides read TGTGCCAGCAGCCCATACTCTAGGAATGAGCAGTTCTTC. Full variable domain (outside the CDR3, taken from reference TRBV9 and TRBJ2-1): DSGVTQTPKHLITATGQRVTLRCSPRSGDLSVYWYQQSLDQGLQFLIQYYNGEERAKGNILERFSAQQFPDLHSELNLSSLELGDSALYFCASSPYSRNEQFFGPGTRLTVL.